This T cell receptor (beta chain) appears in the sequencing data of a study of T-cell memory formation after mild COVID-19. Overall study findings and caveats: Balance between CD4 and CD8 was seen in clones contracting day 15 to 85, and a CD4+ lean was seen in later expanders. In pre-infection memory, a portion of responding clones appeared, which suggested that cross-reactive memory joined.

This clonotype was counted at least ten times. The antigen remains unidentified. The germline gives CDR1 MNHNY, CDR2 SVGAGI (reference sequence). The CDR3 runs to 15 residues. Unmatched junction bases numbered 9, after V lost 6 bases and J lost 2 bases. Constant-segment primers and 5'RACE yielded cDNA libraries for TCR alpha and TCR beta, each carrying sample barcodes and UMIs. MiXCR was run by TCRdb on the 5' RACE reads, yielding one entry per CDR3 protein. In the table there are 200,000 to 300,000 distinct CDR3 sequences, approximately 9% of which are singletons. V and J are TRBV6-6 and TRBJ1-1; TRBD1 matches at 7 bases. This TCR was recovered from a man aged 18 to 29 who had mild COVID-19 (a few samples of this study predate the infection). Cell type and time point are not known. The sequenced material came from PBMCs or a T cell subset sorted from them (not recorded which). CDR3 DNA sequence: TGTGCCAGCAGAAAGAGGGCAGGGGGTAACACTGAAGCTTTCTTT. Encoded protein: CASRKRAGGNTEAFF.